These 2 T cell receptor beta chains came from one sample sequenced in a study of blood T cell repertoires in COVID-19. Profiling relied on immunoSEQ multiplex PCR, and the TCRdb table lists in-frame clones only, not all of them. Here the sample spans 450,000 to 500,000 clones, approximately 86% being singletons. The sample consisted of PBMCs or T cells enriched from blood (not recorded which). These receptors were taken from a woman younger than 30 who had recovered from COVID-19.

For the CDR3, the DNA is TGTGCCAGCAGTTGGACAGGGCCCTACAATGAGCAGTTCTTC. Encoded protein: CASSWTGPYNEQFF. The chain recombines TRBV27 with TRBJ2-1, with TRBD1 identical over 8 bases. With V trimmed by 4 bases and J by 2 bases, 1 base remained unmatched. This CDR3 has 14 amino acids. Germline V gene lookup returns CDR1 MNHEY and CDR2 SMNVEV (reference sequence).

The J gene is TRBJ1-1, the V gene TRBV4-1; TRBD1 might be the D (5 bases). V was shortened by 3 bases and J by 3 bases, with 8 bases between the two germline ends. The CDR3 is 13 residues long. Looked up from germline, CDR1 is MGHRA and CDR2 is YSYEKL. The CDR3 DNA reads TGCGCCAGCAGCCAGGGGCCGTACACTGAAGCTTTCTTT. The encoded protein is CASSQGPYTEAFF.